This T cell receptor (beta chain) emerged from a study of T cells in Graves' hyperthyroidism and ophthalmopathy. Amplification of TCR beta CDR3 regions used RNA as the template. Initially, a first-round RT-PCR of the TCR CDR3 employed the HTBI primer set. TCRdb recomputed calls from the multiplex PCR reads with MiXCR, one row per CDR3 protein. The sample has over 650,000 distinct CDR3 sequences, roughly 45% seen once. This clonotype has ten or more counts. The V gene lost 5 bases and the J gene lost 8 bases, with 18 bases spanning the gap. CDR3 length equals 13 residues. Germline CDR1 and CDR2: SQVTM and ANQGSEA.

The rearrangement joins TRBV29-1 to TRBJ1-1; a possible D gene is TRBD1 (5 bases). The sequence came from an adult man with Graves' disease, either hyperthyroidism or ophthalmopathy (not recorded which). Sequencing was performed on peripheral blood or thyroid tissue (not recorded which). As DNA, the CDR3 is TGCAGCGTTACGGGGACCACGTTGGTAGAAGCTTTCTTT. This gives the protein CSVTGTTLVEAFF.